This T cell receptor (beta chain) originates from a study of CD8+CD57+ T cells in acquired aplastic anemia. Overall study: Sorted CD4+ plus CD8+ cells gave DNA averaging around 3.2 ug. Healthy-donor CD4+ cells averaged approximately 11 million reads. Findings and limits, study-wide: Significant differences in CD8+ Simpson's diversity were not observed between patients and controls. In common between the patients and the controls were approximately 30 CD8+ CDR3 sequences.

Points on this clonotype: Antigen specificity is unknown.

V lost 3 bases to trimming and J lost 1 base, with 6 bases between them. The germline V gene encodes CDR1 LNHDA and CDR2 SQIVND (reference sequence). This CDR3 contains 13 residues. According to the study, genomic DNA was the template for TCR beta VDJ and CDR3 profiling. MiXCR, run by TCRdb on the reads, gives a single entry per CDR3 protein. The data hold about 81,000 distinct CDR3 sequences, with more than 40% observed a single time. This sequence originates from a human donor in good health, serving as a control. Sequenced: sorted CD4+, CD8+, or CD8+CD57+ T cells (not recorded which) from PBMCs. V usage is TRBV19 and J usage is TRBJ2-5; D is unresolved. In nucleotides, the CDR3 is TGTGCCAGTAGTATTCCCGGCCAAGAGACCCAGTACTTC. Its translation: CASSIPGQETQYF.